The present TCR beta chain was sequenced within a study of cytomegalovirus exposure and HLA in healthy donors. The study's findings and limits: The study listed about 150 cytomegalovirus-associated TCR beta chains. Analysis performed later found under 20,000 TCR beta sequences associated with HLA alleles at 0.05 false discovery rate. Confirmation in vitro established that a few CMV-associated chains were specific for CMV antigens. As immune exposure information, only CMV serostatus was available.

In regard to this clone: Its antigen is not known.

The CDR3 is 16 amino acids. Germline V gene sequence: CDR1 SGHTA, CDR2 FQGNSA. The junction had 7 bases not matched to a gene; V was cut back by 3 bases and J by 3 bases. Both 60 Vbeta primers and 13 Jbeta primers went into the PCR. TCRdb keeps only in-frame clones here, not all; method: immunoSEQ multiplex PCR. The table records roughly 100,000 clones, about 75% of them present only once. Sequences were obtained from PBMCs. The clonotype was recovered from a man over 45 in good health and CMV-seronegative. J is TRBJ2-2 and V is TRBV7-2, with 7 nucleotides matching TRBD1. CDR3 amino acids: CASSFGQVSHTGELFF. CDR3 nucleotides: TGTGCCAGCAGCTTTGGACAGGTCTCTCACACCGGGGAGCTGTTTTTT.